Following are 19 T cell receptor beta chains from one sample sequenced in a study of lymphopenia after photon versus proton radiotherapy. Profiled with immunoSEQ multiplex PCR; TCRdb holds only in-frame clones, not every one. The repertoire has some 15,000 clones, approximately 91% of them found once; the top ten carry about 60%. The sample here was peripheral blood, taken from a patient treated with proton-based radiotherapy. All receptors come from a woman aged 60-75 years with cholangiocarcinoma. Some clones in this sample may be carry-over from other donors' samples.

The chain couples TRBV4-1 to TRBJ1-1, with a possible D match to TRBD1 (5 bases). Germline values: CDR1 MGHRA, CDR2 YSYEKL. The CDR3 totals 14 residues. V was trimmed by 5 bases and J by 3 bases, leaving 13 bases between them. The CDR3, as DNA: TGCGCCAGCAGCACACCTGGGGGAGACACTGAAGCTTTCTTT. It codes for CASSTPGGDTEAFF.

The genes are TRBV6-1 and TRBJ2-7; TRBD1 aligns across 8 bases. There are 12 residues in the CDR3. Germline loops: CDR1 MNHNS, CDR2 SASEGT. Trimming took 11 bases from V and 2 from J; bases not matched to a gene: 5. As DNA, the CDR3 is TGTGCCGGACAGGGAGACCCCTACGAGCAGTACTTC. Amino acid sequence: CAGQGDPYEQYF.

The rearrangement joins TRBV27 to TRBJ1-6; 8 bases match TRBD1. Trimming removed 5 bases from V and 6 bases from J; junction bases left unmatched: 6. CDR1 is MNHEY and CDR2 is SMNVEV in the germline V gene (reference sequence). The CDR3 consists of 15 residues. The chain's CDR3 is CASSARQGTNSPLHF. CDR3 bases: TGTGCCAGCAGTGCTCGACAGGGGACTAATTCACCCCTCCACTTT.

The gene calls are TRBV19 and TRBJ1-1; TRBD1 might be the D (5 bases). From germline, CDR1 is LNHDA and CDR2 SQIVND (reference sequence). Deletions cut 3 bases from V and 2 bases from J, with 7 bases between. This CDR3 comprises 13 residues. The CDR3 region is CASSIQGNTEAFF. DNA of the CDR3: TGTGCCAGTAGTATTCAGGGAAACACTGAAGCTTTCTTT.

V usage is TRBV27 and J usage is TRBJ2-7; 8 bases are shared with TRBD1. This CDR3 is 15 amino acids long. Germline lookup yields CDR1 MNHEY and CDR2 SMNVEV (reference sequence). V shed 5 bases, J shed 2 bases, and the junction held 8 bases outside the gene matches. The CDR3 spells CASSLRQGRTYEQYF. CDR3 coding DNA: TGTGCCAGCAGTCTCCGACAGGGGCGGACCTACGAGCAGTACTTC.

The gene calls are TRBV11-2 and TRBJ2-1; D is uncertain. This CDR3 contains 16 residues. Germline V gene sequence: CDR1 SGHAT, CDR2 FQNNGV. V lost 2 bases and J lost 10, with 21 bases in between. The CDR3 coding sequence is TGTGCCAGCAGCTTACCAGGTTACCCCCCGAGTCAAGAGCAGTTCTTC. This encodes CASSLPGYPPSQEQFF. The full variable domain, its missing parts supplied by reference TRBV11-2 and TRBJ2-1, is EAGVAQSPRYKIIEKRQSVAFWCNPISGHATLYWYQQILGQGPKLLIQFQNNGVVDDSQLPKDRFSAERLKGVDSTLKIQPAKLEDSAVYLCASSLPGYPPSQEQFFGPGTRLTVL.

This clone was recorded a few times. The V call is TRBV14, the J call TRBJ2-7, with D tentatively TRBD1 (7 bases). V shed 1 base and J shed 1 base, with 11 bases lying between them. This CDR3 has 15 amino acids. Germline CDR1 is SGHDN and CDR2 is FVKESK. The CDR3 DNA reads TGTGCCAGCAGCCAAGGCCAGGGGGGATCCTACGAGCAGTACTTC. This codes for CASSQGQGGSYEQYF.

CDR3 residues: CASSSRHGVNTEAFF. CDR3 nucleotide sequence: TGTGCCAGTAGCTCCAGGCACGGGGTTAACACTGAAGCTTTCTTT. The chain has TRBV19 and TRBJ1-1; D gene ambiguous. Germline CDR1 reads LNHDA; CDR2 reads SQIVND (reference sequence). CDR3 length: 15 residues. Deletions cut 6 bases from V and 2 bases from J, with 16 bases between.

The genes are TRBV19 and TRBJ1-1, with a weak D call TRBD1 (6 bases). Per the germline V gene, CDR1 is LNHDA and CDR2 is SQIVND (reference sequence). Trimming took off 1 base at V and 0 bases at J, with 9 bases between the two ends. The length of the CDR3 is 15 residues. DNA for the CDR3: TGTGCCAGTAGTATAGGGGCAGGGGTGAACACTGAAGCTTTCTTT. Amino acid sequence: CASSIGAGVNTEAFF.

The CDR3 nucleotides are TGTGCCAGCTCACCCCCTTCCGGGACAGGGGGCAGGGAGCAGTACTTC. Its translation: CASSPPSGTGGREQYF. The chain uses TRBV18 and TRBJ2-7, with 12 nucleotides matching TRBD1. In germline, CDR1 is KGHSH, CDR2 LQKENI. Unmatched junction bases numbered 10, after V lost 3 bases and J lost 7 bases. This CDR3 contains 16 residues. Supplemented by reference TRBV18 and TRBJ2-7, the full variable domain reads NAGVMQNPRHLVRRRGQEARLRCSPMKGHSHVYWYRQLPEEGLKFMVYLQKENIIDESGMPKERFSAEFPKEGPSILRIQQVVRGDSAAYFCASSPPSGTGGREQYFGPGTRLTVT.

The chain couples TRBV2 to TRBJ2-1, with D uncertain. The CDR3 extends over 14 amino acids. Germline lookup yields CDR1 SNHLY and CDR2 FYNNEI. Trimming shortened V by 2 bases and J by 7 bases, and 12 bases separated the two germline ends. The CDR3 bases are TGTGCCAGCAGTGAAACCCCCCTCCTTAATGAGCAGTTCTTC. Translation gives CASSETPLLNEQFF.

The rearrangement links TRBV7-9 to TRBJ1-1; D gene ambiguous. Germline V gives CDR1 SEHNR, CDR2 FQNEAQ (reference sequence). The V and J ends lost 1 base and 2 bases respectively, with 5 bases between them. This CDR3 region has 13 residues. CDR3 DNA sequence: TGTGCCAGCAGCTTAGACCCTAACACTGAAGCTTTCTTT. Translation: CASSLDPNTEAFF.

This clone was found once. This chain links TRBV2 with TRBJ2-3, with 7 bases fitting TRBD2. This CDR3 is built from 14 residues. Germline CDR1 is SNHLY and CDR2 is FYNNEI. V dropped 10 bases and J dropped 4; count of bases not matched to a gene: 11. CDR3 residues: CATSGGRLSDTQYF. For the CDR3, the DNA is TGTGCCACGTCTGGCGGGAGATTGTCAGATACGCAGTATTTT.

The gene calls are TRBV6-1 and TRBJ1-1; D not resolved. Germline V gene sequence: CDR1 MNHNS, CDR2 SASEGT. The CDR3 runs 11 residues. The V end lost 7 bases, the J end lost 0 bases, and 3 bases lay between the germline ends. CDR3 in amino acids: CASTLNTEAFF. The CDR3 coding sequence is TGTGCCAGCACCCTGAACACTGAAGCTTTCTTT.

In this sample, this clone turned up a few times. This sequence joins TRBV2 and TRBJ2-2; D not certain. CDR1 SNHLY and CDR2 FYNNEI come from the germline V gene. V was trimmed by 2 bases and J by 8 bases, leaving 3 bases between them. The CDR3 runs to 11 residues. CDR3 amino acids: CASSEMGELFF. CDR3 DNA sequence: TGTGCCAGCAGTGAAATGGGGGAGCTGTTTTTT.

The J gene is TRBJ2-7, the V gene TRBV18, with TRBD1 as a possible D gene (6 bases). V lost 6 bases and J 4 bases, leaving 13 bases between the germline ends. This CDR3 has 13 amino acids. The germline CDR1 and CDR2 sequences are KGHSH and LQKENI. CDR3 in DNA: TGTGCCAGCTCTGAGGGGGTTAGATACGAGCAGTACTTC. It yields the protein CASSEGVRYEQYF. The whole variable domain, filled in from reference TRBV18 and TRBJ2-7, reads NAGVMQNPRHLVRRRGQEARLRCSPMKGHSHVYWYRQLPEEGLKFMVYLQKENIIDESGMPKERFSAEFPKEGPSILRIQQVVRGDSAAYFCASSEGVRYEQYFGPGTRLTVT.

This chain joins TRBV11-3 and TRBJ2-5, with TRBD2 identical over 8 bases. The CDR3 consists of 15 residues. With 2 bases clipped from V and 4 bases from J, the junction kept 6 bases outside the gene matches. Germline V gives CDR1 SGHNT, CDR2 YENEEA. CDR3 coding DNA: TGTGCCAGCAGCTTACAGGGACTAGAGGGAGAGACCCAGTACTTC. Translation: CASSLQGLEGETQYF.

The chain is built from TRBV27 and TRBJ2-1; 7 bases agree with TRBD2. The CDR3 extends over 15 amino acids. The V gene's germline CDR1 is MNHEY and CDR2 SMNVEV (reference sequence). J lost 0 bases, V lost 3 bases, and 2 bases had no gene match. As DNA, the CDR3 is TGTGCCAGCAGTTTCGGCGGGAGCTCCTACAATGAGCAGTTCTTC. The encoded protein is CASSFGGSSYNEQFF.

V gene TRBV6-5 combines with J gene TRBJ1-3; 8 nucleotides line up with TRBD1. Germline V gives CDR1 MNHEY, CDR2 SVGAGI. CDR3 size: 14 residues. V gave up 6 bases and J gave up 4 bases; unmatched junction bases: 5. In DNA form, the CDR3 reads TGTGCCAGCAGAGACAGGGGAAGGGGAAACACCATATATTTT. Amino acid sequence: CASRDRGRGNTIYF.